Listed below are T cell receptor beta chains from one sample, sequenced in a study of T-cell reconstitution after alpha-beta-depleted transplantation in children. MiXCR was run by TCRdb on the PCR reads, yielding one entry per CDR3 protein. Of around 270,000 distinct CDR3 sequences listed, around 10% are singletons. The sample was PBMCs, taken before TCRalphabeta/CD19-depleted stem cell transplant. Source of these receptors: a boy younger than two with acute myeloid leukemia, due to receive a stem cell transplant. The CDR3 runs from the conserved cysteine through the conserved F or W. D genes are given only for firm matches. Only some rows state a clone size, as once, few, many or a class for expanded clones.

>TRBJ2-6|few|TRBV11-2|-
TGTGCCAGCACCCAGGGGTCTGGGGCCAACGTCCTGACTTTC
CASTQGSGANVLTF
>TRBJ2-7|-|TRBV4-2|TRBD1
TGTGCCAGCAGCGAACAGGGGGCGCTCAAGGAGCAGTACTTC
CASSEQGALKEQYF
>TRBJ1-2|-|TRBV6-2/TRBV6-3|-
TGTGCCAGCAGTTTTGGTCGGGGGACCTATGGCTACACCTTC
CASSFGRGTYGYTF
>TRBJ2-3|few|TRBV29-1|-
TGCAGCGTTTTTTTCCGTACGGGGCAGGATACGCAGTATTTT
CSVFFRTGQDTQYF
>TRBJ2-5|many|TRBV5-1|-
TGCGCCAGCAGTCCCCAACTAGGACACCAAGAGACCCAGTACTTC
CASSPQLGHQETQYF
>TRBJ2-1|many|TRBV29-1|-
TGCAGCGTTGCAGGGGGGTCCTACAATGAGCAGTTCTTC
CSVAGGSYNEQFF
>TRBJ2-4|many|TRBV6-2/TRBV6-3|TRBD1
TGTGCCAGCAGGCCAACGGGACAGGGTGCCAAAAACATTCAGTACTTC
CASRPTGQGAKNIQYF
>TRBJ2-6|many|TRBV9|TRBD1
TGTGCCAGCAGCGCCTGGTTGCTCTATGGGACAGGGACCAACGTCCTGACTTTC
CASSAWLLYGTGTNVLTF
>TRBJ1-2|many|TRBV28|-
TGTGCCAGCAGTTCCGGATTCGAATATGGCTACACCTTC
CASSSGFEYGYTF
>TRBJ2-1|few|TRBV19|TRBD2
TGTGCCAGTAGTATCGACGGAGCGGGGGGGCCCTACAATGAGCAGTTCTTC
CASSIDGAGGPYNEQFF
>TRBJ2-1|-|TRBV20-1|TRBD2
TGCAGTGCTAGAGTAGGGACTAGCGGGAGTCAGCGTGAGCAGTTCTTC
CSARVGTSGSQREQFF
>TRBJ1-1|-|TRBV5-1|-
TGCGCCAGCAGCTTGGCTCCTCCCGGGTCTGAAGCTTTCTTT
CASSLAPPGSEAFF
>TRBJ2-2|few|TRBV18|-
TGTGCCAGCTCACCACCGATACGGACCGGGGAGCTGTTTTTT
CASSPPIRTGELFF
>TRBJ2-1|many|TRBV20-1|-
TGCAGTGCTAGACATACCATCTACAATGAGCAGTTCTTC
CSARHTIYNEQFF
>TRBJ2-5|many|TRBV5-1|-
TGCGCCAGCAGCCCCGGAGTAGCGATGGCCCAAGAGACCCAGTACTTC
CASSPGVAMAQETQYF
>TRBJ2-5|-|TRBV29-1|-
TGCAGCGTTGGGGATCAAGAGACCCAGTACTTC
CSVGDQETQYF
>TRBJ1-3|few|TRBV7-9|-
TGTGCCAGCAGCTTACAGGGATCTGGAAACACCATATATTTT
CASSLQGSGNTIYF
>TRBJ2-7|many|TRBV25-1|-
TGTGCCAGCAGTCCTAAGGGTAAGGGGGCCTACGAGCAGTACTTC
CASSPKGKGAYEQYF
>TRBJ2-5|few|TRBV21-1|-
TGTGCCAGCAGCAAAAAATCCCCCTCGAATCCGCGTCGAGAGACCCAGTACTTC
CASSKKSPSNPRRETQYF
>TRBJ1-2|many|TRBV29-1|-
TGCAGCGTTTCGGCAGGTCTTGGCTACACCTTC
CSVSAGLGYTF
>TRBJ2-3|many|TRBV29-1|TRBD2
TGCAGCGTTGACGGGAGGGGCACAGATACGCAGTATTTT
CSVDGRGTDTQYF
>TRBJ2-5|many|TRBV27|TRBD2
TGTGCCAGCAGTTTAATGAGCGGGGCTCACGAGACCCAGTACTTC
CASSLMSGAHETQYF
>TRBJ2-1|-|TRBV5-6|TRBD2
TGTGCCAGCAGCTTGAGGTGGGACAGGGGATTCGGACTAGCGGGGGATGAGCAGTTCTTC
CASSLRWDRGFGLAGDEQFF
>TRBJ2-5|many|TRBV9|TRBD2
TGTGCCAGCAGCGTACTAGCGGGAGGCCCACAAGAGACCCAGTACTTC
CASSVLAGGPQETQYF
>TRBJ2-2|many|TRBV27|TRBD2
TGTGCCAGCAGTTTTCGGGGGGGGCGAGTCACCGGGGAGCTGTTTTTT
CASSFRGGRVTGELFF
>TRBJ2-7|many|TRBV7-9|TRBD1
TGTGCCAGCAGCTCCCGGGACAGCGATCTTAACTACGAGCAGTACTTC
CASSSRDSDLNYEQYF
>TRBJ1-2|-|TRBV7-9|-
TGTGCCAGCAGCTTTAGGGCCTATGGCTACACCTTC
CASSFRAYGYTF
>TRBJ2-1|few|TRBV4-2|TRBD2
TGTGCCAGCAGCCATGAATCGACTAGCACCTACAATGAGCAGTTCTTC
CASSHESTSTYNEQFF
>TRBJ2-7|many|TRBV5-1|TRBD1
TGCGCCAGCAGTATCTCACAGGGGGTTAACTACGAGCAGTACTTC
CASSISQGVNYEQYF
>TRBJ2-1|many|TRBV5-1|-
TGCGCCAGCAGAAGGAAAGACAATGAGCAGTTCTTC
CASRRKDNEQFF
>TRBJ2-3|few|TRBV7-2|-
TGTGCCAGCAGCTTAGGAGTTGGCCCCACAGATACGCAGTATTTT
CASSLGVGPTDTQYF
>TRBJ2-7|many|TRBV7-9|TRBD1
TGTGCCAGCAGAGGTGGGAGCAGGGGGCAATACGAGCAGTACTTC
CASRGGSRGQYEQYF
>TRBJ2-7|many|TRBV28|-
TGTGCCAGCAGTTTTTCCCGGACAGCCTACGAGCAGTACTTC
CASSFSRTAYEQYF
>TRBJ2-3|few|TRBV25-1|-
TGTGCCAGCAGTGGCAGGAGGGAAGATACGCAGTATTTT
CASSGRREDTQYF
>TRBJ2-1|-|TRBV5-1|-
TGCGCCAGCAGCTTGGGAGGGTTAAGGGCCTACAATGAGCAGTTCTTC
CASSLGGLRAYNEQFF
>TRBJ2-6|-|TRBV12-3/TRBV12-4|TRBD1
TGTGCCAGCAGTCCCCTGACAGGGGGCAAAAACTCTGGGGCCAACGTCCTGACTTTC
CASSPLTGGKNSGANVLTF